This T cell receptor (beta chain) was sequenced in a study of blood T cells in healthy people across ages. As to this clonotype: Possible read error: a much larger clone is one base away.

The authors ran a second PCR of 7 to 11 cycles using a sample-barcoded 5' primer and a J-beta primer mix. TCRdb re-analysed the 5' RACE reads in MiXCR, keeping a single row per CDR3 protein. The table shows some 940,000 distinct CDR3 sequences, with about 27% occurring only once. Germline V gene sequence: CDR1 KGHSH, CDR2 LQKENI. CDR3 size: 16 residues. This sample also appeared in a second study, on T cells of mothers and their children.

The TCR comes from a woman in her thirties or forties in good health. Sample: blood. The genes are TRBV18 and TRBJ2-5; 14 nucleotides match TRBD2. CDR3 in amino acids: CAGSPRTSGGKETQYF. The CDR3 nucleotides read TGTGCCGGCTCACCTCGGACTAGCGGGGGGAAAGAGACCCAGTACTTC.